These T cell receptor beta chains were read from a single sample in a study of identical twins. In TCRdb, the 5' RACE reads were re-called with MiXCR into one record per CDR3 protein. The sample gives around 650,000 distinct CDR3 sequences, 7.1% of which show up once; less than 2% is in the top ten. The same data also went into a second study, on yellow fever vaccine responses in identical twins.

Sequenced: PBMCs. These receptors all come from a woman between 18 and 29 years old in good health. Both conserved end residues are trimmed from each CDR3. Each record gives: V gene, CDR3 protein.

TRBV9	ASSSSGTKNTGELF
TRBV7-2	ASSFHSPSSGASLINTGELF
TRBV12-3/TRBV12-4	ASSSMGGFREKLF
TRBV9	ASSTHSTGELF
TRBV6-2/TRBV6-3	ASSYLQKADTEAF
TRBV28	ASTGTVNQPQH
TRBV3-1	ASSQDEGAEAF
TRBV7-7	ASSSPGTTPYEQY
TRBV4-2	ASSQEAVGIGGANVLT
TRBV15	ATSREGNQPQH
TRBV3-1	ASSPFHAHDTEAF
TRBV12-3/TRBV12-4	ASSFSHLERAYNEQF
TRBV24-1	ATSDALLAGATTDTQY
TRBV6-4	ASRRDSWSSYNEQF
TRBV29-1	SVEAPGQGKVLREQF
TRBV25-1	ASSEPGQLTGELF
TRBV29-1	SGHRGNIQY
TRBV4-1	ASNQGSGSIGYEQY
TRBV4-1	ASSQDRYMGATDTQY
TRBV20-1	SARDWDYLTDTQY
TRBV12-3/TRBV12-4	ASSLGTASGNTIY
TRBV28	ASSFLSPANTGELF
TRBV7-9	ASSLSGLAGGSEQF
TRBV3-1	ATGPGTASYNEQF
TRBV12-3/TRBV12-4	ASKDGLAGNNEQF
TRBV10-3	AASGTGVSNEQF
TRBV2	ASSELGSGNTIY
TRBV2	ASRPPGGPGGGNIQY